A single T cell receptor beta chain is shown here with its context. This entry comes from a study of blood T cell repertoires in COVID-19. Overall study context: COVID-19 samples from acute and convalescent phases originated in the United States, Italy and Spain. Nucleic acid was either cDNA or gDNA, and it came from T cells, B-cell-depleted T cells, or PBMCs.

As handled by the study authors: Amplified reference gene primers provided the basis for estimating nucleated cell counts. Data came from immunoSEQ multiplex PCR; TCRdb stores just in-frame clones and leaves some out. V, J and clone size are taken as reported in that table, and D and trimming were inferred from the DNA itself. This table holds about 340,000 clones, 83% found once. CDR1 and CDR2 (germline): MDHEN, SYDVKM. V gave up 5 bases and J gave up 0 bases, with 8 bases separating them. The CDR3 is 14 amino acids. Sequenced material: peripheral blood. This chain connects TRBV28 to TRBJ2-1; weak D call: TRBD2 (5 bases). This TCR came from a young man with active or convalescent COVID-19. CDR3 amino acids: CASSIGGSYNEQFF. CDR3 nucleotide sequence: TGTGCCAGCAGTATCGGAGGCTCCTACAATGAGCAGTTCTTC. Variable domain in full (rest from reference TRBV28 and TRBJ2-1): DVKVTQSSRYLVKRTGEKVFLECVQDMDHENMFWYRQDPGLGLRLIYFSYDVKMKEKGDIPEGYSVSREKKERFSLILESASTNQTSMYLCASSIGGSYNEQFFGPGTRLTVL.